These 18 T cell receptor beta chains were all obtained from the same sample, sequenced in a study of blood T cells in healthy people across ages. A sample-barcoded 5' primer and a J-beta primer mix were used in a second PCR of roughly 7 to 11 cycles. TCRdb re-called the 5' RACE reads through MiXCR, storing one row per CDR3 protein. This sample has approximately 1,700,000 distinct CDR3 sequences; about two fifths occur once, and the top ten carry under 25%. The sequenced sample was blood. The receptors originated from a human donor in good health.

This clonotype was counted only a few times. The V call is TRBV4-3, the J call TRBJ1-4; the D is unclear. V lost 2 bases, J lost 4 bases, and 8 bases lay in between. Germline lookup yields CDR1 LGHNA and CDR2 YSLEER. The CDR3 consists of 14 residues. The DNA for the CDR3 is TGCGCCAGCAGCCAACAGACCTATAATGAAAAACTGTTTTTT. Its protein is CASSQQTYNEKLFF.

The chain couples TRBV27 to TRBJ2-7, with 11 bases identical to TRBD1. CDR3 length: 14 amino acids. Germline-derived CDR1 and CDR2 are MNHEY and SMNVEV (reference sequence). The ends lost 8 bases at V and 5 bases at J; junction bases unmatched: 8. The CDR3 region has the DNA TGTGCCAGCGGGATGGGACAGGGGGACGACGAGCAGTACTTC. Translated, it gives CASGMGQGDDEQYF.

The chain employs TRBV12-3 or TRBV12-4 and TRBJ1-2; TRBD1 is a possible D gene (5 bases). Trimming shortened V by 8 bases and J by 0 bases, and 22 bases separated the two germline ends. This CDR3 region has 17 residues. The CDR3 region is CASSPLLGPGSNYGYTF. In DNA, the CDR3 is TGTGCCAGCTCACCCTTGCTGGGGCCTGGGTCTAACTATGGCTACACCTTC.

This chain links TRBV2 with TRBJ2-4; D ambiguous. The DNA end favors TRBJ2-7, so the J call may be wrong. Per the germline V gene, CDR1 is SNHLY and CDR2 is FYNNEI. The CDR3 totals 12 residues. The CDR3 sequence: CASSEYYYEQYF. In nucleotides, the CDR3 is TGTGCCAGCAGCGAATACTACTACGAGCAGTACTTC.

The chain is built from TRBV7-3 and TRBJ2-7; unclear D gene. Trimming shortened V by 1 base and J by 6 bases, and 10 bases separated the two germline ends. This CDR3 has 13 amino acids. CDR1 is SGHTA, CDR2 FQGTGA, per germline. CDR3 amino acids: CASSLNPGTEQYF. In nucleotides, the CDR3 is TGTGCCAGCAGCTTAAACCCGGGTACCGAGCAGTACTTC.

The rearrangement uses TRBV2 and TRBJ2-5; 9 positions match TRBD1. TRBJ2-7 matches the DNA end more closely, so the J call is doubtful. This CDR3 region has 13 residues. Germline loops: CDR1 SNHLY, CDR2 FYNNEI. Written as DNA, the CDR3 is TGTGCCAGCACCCAAGACAGGGGGATCGAGCAGTACTTC. Translation gives CASTQDRGIEQYF.

This clonotype was seen only a few times. CDR3 DNA sequence: TGTGCCATCAGCTTTTCTCCGTTGACAGGCAACTATGGCTACACCTTC. Encoded protein: CAISFSPLTGNYGYTF. V gene TRBV10-3 combines with J gene TRBJ1-2, with D possibly being TRBD1 (6 bases). The V gene's germline CDR1 is ENHRY and CDR2 SYGVKD. V was pared by 6 bases and J by 2 bases, with 19 bases between. The CDR3 is 16 residues long.

This clonotype was found a few times. V is TRBV6-2 or TRBV6-3 and J is TRBJ2-7, with 11 bases lining up with TRBD1. CDR3 length: 15 residues. Per the germline V gene, CDR1 is MNHEY and CDR2 is SVGEGT. With 7 bases clipped from V and 3 bases from J, the junction kept 8 bases outside the gene matches. The chain's CDR3 is CASMRLGQGVYEQYF. The CDR3, as DNA: TGTGCCAGCATGCGGCTGGGACAGGGGGTCTACGAGCAGTACTTC.

The rearrangement joins TRBV12-3 or TRBV12-4 to TRBJ1-1; no definite D call. The CDR3 spans 11 residues. V was cut by 8 bases and J by 4 bases, with 8 bases left in between. Written as DNA, the CDR3 is TGTGCCAGCGGTCGGTTCACTGAAGCTTTCTTT. Translating it yields CASGRFTEAFF.

The table lists this clonotype with a few counts. This sequence joins TRBV20-1 and TRBJ2-1; TRBD1 matches at 8 bases. This CDR3 has 16 amino acids. Trimming took 2 bases from V and 1 from J; bases not matched to a gene: 7. Germline V gene lookup returns CDR1 DFQATT and CDR2 SNEGSKA (reference sequence). CDR3 nucleotide sequence: TGCAGTGCTAGACGGAGTGGGACAGGTTCCTACAATGAGCAGTTCTTC. Amino acids: CSARRSGTGSYNEQFF.

V and J are TRBV7-2 and TRBJ1-2; 8 bases align to TRBD1. CDR1 is SGHTA, CDR2 FQGNSA, per germline. V lost 4 bases, J lost 8 bases, and 15 bases stayed unmatched. This CDR3 comprises 16 residues. In nucleotides, the CDR3 is TGTGCCAGCAGCTCACACGCCGGACAGGGTTCATTCGGCTACACCTTC. Amino acid sequence: CASSSHAGQGSFGYTF.

The chain combines TRBV6-5 with TRBJ1-2; no clear D. This CDR3 comprises 13 residues. V was cut by 0 bases and J by 6 bases, with 8 bases left in between. From germline, CDR1 is MNHEY and CDR2 SVGAGI. The CDR3 here is CASSYSSAHGYTF. CDR3 DNA: TGTGCCAGCAGTTACTCATCAGCCCATGGCTACACCTTC.

The CDR3 DNA reads TGTGCCAGCAGCTTCAGACCATCCGGATTTGAGACCCAGTACTTC. Protein: CASSFRPSGFETQYF. The rearrangement links TRBV5-6 to TRBJ2-5; no clear D. There are 15 residues in the CDR3. Trimming removed 2 bases from V and 5 bases from J, with 16 bases in between. The germline gives CDR1 SGHDT, CDR2 YYEEEE.

This clonotype came up once. DNA for the CDR3: TGTGCCAGCAGCTTAACTACTAGGGAGGGGAGACCTAATGAAAAACTGTTTTTT. It encodes CASSLTTREGRPNEKLFF. V usage is TRBV7-3 and J usage is TRBJ1-4, with D perhaps TRBD1 (5 bases). Deletions cut 0 bases from V and 3 bases from J, with 17 bases between. The CDR3 runs to 18 residues. Germline-derived CDR1 and CDR2 are SGHTA and FQGTGA.

This rearrangement joins TRBV20-1 to TRBJ2-7; D perhaps matches TRBD2 (7 bases). The CDR3 loop spans 13 amino acids. Germline V gene lookup returns CDR1 DFQATT and CDR2 SNEGSKA (reference sequence). The V end was cut by 5 bases, the J end by 6 bases, with 17 bases between. The DNA of the CDR3 is TGCAGTGCTCGAGGGGGGGGGACCTTCGAGCAGTACTTC. Encoded protein: CSARGGGTFEQYF.

J is TRBJ2-5 and V is TRBV6-2 or TRBV6-3; D is possibly TRBD2 (5 bases). V was trimmed by 6 bases and J by 1 base, leaving 18 bases between them. The length of the CDR3 is 16 residues. The germline CDR1 and CDR2 sequences are MNHEY and SVGEGT. The CDR3 is CASSPRRLAAQETQYF. The CDR3 DNA sequence: TGTGCCAGCAGCCCCCGCCGCCTAGCAGCCCAAGAGACCCAGTACTTC.

This clonotype showed up just a few times. The V and J genes are TRBV12-3 or TRBV12-4 and TRBJ2-1, with D perhaps TRBD1 (5 bases). V was cut by 5 bases and J by 2 bases, with 10 bases left in between. The CDR3 totals 14 residues. CDR3 amino acids: CASSTGPPYNEQFF. The CDR3 nucleotides are TGTGCCAGCAGTACAGGTCCCCCCTACAATGAGCAGTTCTTC.

The J gene is TRBJ1-1, the V gene TRBV5-1; D is undetermined. V dropped 4 bases and J dropped 5 bases, with 12 bases sitting between them. The germline V gene encodes CDR1 SGHRS and CDR2 YFSETQ. CDR3 length: 13 amino acids. The chain's CDR3 is CASSQEVETEAFF. The CDR3 bases are TGCGCCAGCAGCCAGGAAGTGGAAACTGAAGCTTTCTTT.